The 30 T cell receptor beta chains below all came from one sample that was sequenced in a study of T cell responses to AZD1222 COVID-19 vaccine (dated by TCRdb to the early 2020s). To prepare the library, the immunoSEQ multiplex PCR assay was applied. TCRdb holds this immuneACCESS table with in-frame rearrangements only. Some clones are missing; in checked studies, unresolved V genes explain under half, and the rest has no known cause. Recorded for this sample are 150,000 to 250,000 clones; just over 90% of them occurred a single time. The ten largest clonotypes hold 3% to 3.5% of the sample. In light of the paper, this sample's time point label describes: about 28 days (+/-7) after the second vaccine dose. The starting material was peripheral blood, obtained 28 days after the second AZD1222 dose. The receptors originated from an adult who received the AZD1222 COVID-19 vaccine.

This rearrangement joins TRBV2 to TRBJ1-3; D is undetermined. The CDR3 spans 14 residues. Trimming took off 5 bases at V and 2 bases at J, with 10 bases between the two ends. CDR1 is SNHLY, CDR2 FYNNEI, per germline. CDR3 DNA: TGTGCCAGCAGTCTCGGACGAGCTGGAAACACCATATATTTT. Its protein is CASSLGRAGNTIYF.

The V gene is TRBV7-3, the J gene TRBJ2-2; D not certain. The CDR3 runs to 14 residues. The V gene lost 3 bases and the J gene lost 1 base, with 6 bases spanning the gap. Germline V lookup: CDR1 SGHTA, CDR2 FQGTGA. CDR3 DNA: TGTGCCAGCAGCTTTTCTGGGAACACCGGGGAGCTGTTTTTT. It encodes CASSFSGNTGELFF.

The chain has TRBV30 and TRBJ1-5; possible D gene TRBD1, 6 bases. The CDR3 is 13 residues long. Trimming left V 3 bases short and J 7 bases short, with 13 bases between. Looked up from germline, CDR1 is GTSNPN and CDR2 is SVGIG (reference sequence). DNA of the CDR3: TGTGCCTGGAGCAGGGGAGAAGGGCAGCCCCAGCATTTT. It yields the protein CAWSRGEGQPQHF.

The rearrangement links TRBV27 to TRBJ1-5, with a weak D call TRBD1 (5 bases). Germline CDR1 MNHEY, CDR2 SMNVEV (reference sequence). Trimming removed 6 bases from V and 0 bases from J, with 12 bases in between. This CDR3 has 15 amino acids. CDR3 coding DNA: TGTGCCAGCAGGCCACGGGGCACTAGCAATCAGCCCCAGCATTTT. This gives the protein CASRPRGTSNQPQHF.

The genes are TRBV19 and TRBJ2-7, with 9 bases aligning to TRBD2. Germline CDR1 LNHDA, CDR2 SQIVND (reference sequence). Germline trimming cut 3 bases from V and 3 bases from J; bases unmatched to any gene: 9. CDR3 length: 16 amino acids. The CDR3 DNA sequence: TGTGCCAGTAGTATTGGTAGCGGGAGAACTTTCTACGAGCAGTACTTC. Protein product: CASSIGSGRTFYEQYF.

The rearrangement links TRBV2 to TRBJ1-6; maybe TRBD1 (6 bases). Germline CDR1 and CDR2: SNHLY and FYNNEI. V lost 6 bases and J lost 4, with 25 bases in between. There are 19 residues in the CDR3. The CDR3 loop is CASRGSGLLQGYYNSPLHF. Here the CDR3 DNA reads TGTGCCAGCAGGGGATCCGGCCTCCTACAGGGCTATTATAATTCACCCCTCCACTTT.

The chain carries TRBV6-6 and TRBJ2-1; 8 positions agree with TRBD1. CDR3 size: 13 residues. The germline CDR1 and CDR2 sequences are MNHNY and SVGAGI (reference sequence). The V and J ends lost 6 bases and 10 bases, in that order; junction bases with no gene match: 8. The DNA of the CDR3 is TGTGCCAGCAGCCCAGCAGGACAGGGAGAGCAGTTCTTC. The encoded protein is CASSPAGQGEQFF.

The CDR3 protein is CASSLRGWGYTF. The CDR3 DNA is TGTGCCAGCAGTTTGAGGGGATGGGGCTACACCTTC. This sequence joins TRBV27 and TRBJ1-2; a weak D match, TRBD1 (5 bases). Trimming stripped 3 bases from V and 8 bases from J, with 10 bases between. Germline V gene data show CDR1 as MNHEY and CDR2 as SMNVEV (reference sequence). CDR3 length: 12 amino acids.

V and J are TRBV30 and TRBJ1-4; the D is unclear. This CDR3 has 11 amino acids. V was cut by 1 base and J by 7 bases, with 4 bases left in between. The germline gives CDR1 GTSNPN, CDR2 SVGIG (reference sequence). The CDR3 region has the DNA TGTGCCTGGAGTGGGGGTGAAAAACTGTTTTTT. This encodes CAWSGGEKLFF.

CDR3 amino acids: CASSPGIYTEAFF. The CDR3 coding sequence is TGTGCCAGCAGCCCAGGGATTTACACTGAAGCTTTCTTT. The V call is TRBV5-6, the J call TRBJ1-1, with D possibly being TRBD1 (5 bases). The V gene lost 4 bases and the J gene lost 3 bases, with 10 bases spanning the gap. The CDR3 loop spans 13 amino acids. Germline CDR1 SGHDT, CDR2 YYEEEE.

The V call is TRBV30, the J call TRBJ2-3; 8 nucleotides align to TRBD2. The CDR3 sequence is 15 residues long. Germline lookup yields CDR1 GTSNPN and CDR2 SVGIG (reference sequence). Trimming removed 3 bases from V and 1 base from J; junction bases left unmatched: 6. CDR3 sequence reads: CAWSDSSGGTDTQYF. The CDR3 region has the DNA TGTGCCTGGAGCGACAGTAGCGGGGGCACAGATACGCAGTATTTT.

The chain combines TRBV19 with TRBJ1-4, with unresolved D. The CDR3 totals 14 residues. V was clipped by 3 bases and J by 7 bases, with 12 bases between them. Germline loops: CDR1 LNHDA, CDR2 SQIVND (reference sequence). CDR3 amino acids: CASSIPGIGEKLFF. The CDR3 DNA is TGTGCCAGTAGTATTCCTGGGATAGGTGAAAAACTGTTTTTT.

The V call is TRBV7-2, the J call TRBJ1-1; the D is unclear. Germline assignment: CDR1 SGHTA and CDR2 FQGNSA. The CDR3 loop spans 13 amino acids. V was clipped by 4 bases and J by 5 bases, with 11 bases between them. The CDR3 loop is CASSSNSGTEAFF. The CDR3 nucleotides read TGTGCCAGCAGCTCGAATTCGGGGACTGAAGCTTTCTTT.

DNA for the CDR3: TGTGCCAGCAGCCTGGGACCGAGCTATGGCTACACCTTC. It specifies CASSLGPSYGYTF. The chain uses TRBV3-1 (or the pseudogene TRBV3-2) and TRBJ1-2, with D possibly matching TRBD1 (5 bases). This CDR3 contains 13 residues. The V gene's germline CDR1 is LGHDT and CDR2 YNNKEL (reference sequence). V lost 4 bases and J lost 4, with 10 bases in between.

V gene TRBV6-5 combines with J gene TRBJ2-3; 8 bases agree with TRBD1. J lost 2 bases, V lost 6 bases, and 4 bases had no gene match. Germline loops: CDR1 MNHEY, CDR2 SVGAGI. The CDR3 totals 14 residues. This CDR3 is CASSRDRPTDTQYF. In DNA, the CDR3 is TGTGCCAGCAGCCGGGACAGGCCCACAGATACGCAGTATTTT.

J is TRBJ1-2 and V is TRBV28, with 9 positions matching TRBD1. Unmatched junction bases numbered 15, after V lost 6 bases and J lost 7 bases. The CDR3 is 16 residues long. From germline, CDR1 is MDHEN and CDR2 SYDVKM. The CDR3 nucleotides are TGTGCCAGCAGCACGCCCCTACAGGGGGCTGGCGTTGGCTACACCTTC. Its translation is CASSTPLQGAGVGYTF.

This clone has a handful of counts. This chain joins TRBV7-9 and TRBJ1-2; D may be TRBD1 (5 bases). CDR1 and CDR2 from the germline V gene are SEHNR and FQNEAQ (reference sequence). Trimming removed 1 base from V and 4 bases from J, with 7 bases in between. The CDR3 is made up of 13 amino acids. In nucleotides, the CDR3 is TGTGCCAGCAGCTTAGAACAGGTCTATGGCTACACCTTC. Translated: CASSLEQVYGYTF.

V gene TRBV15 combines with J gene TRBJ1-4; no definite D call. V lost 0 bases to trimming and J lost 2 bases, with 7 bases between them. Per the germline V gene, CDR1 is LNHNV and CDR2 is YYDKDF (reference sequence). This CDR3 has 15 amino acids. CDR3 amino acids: CATSRELGTNEKLFF. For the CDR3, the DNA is TGTGCCACCAGCAGAGAATTGGGGACTAATGAAAAACTGTTTTTT.

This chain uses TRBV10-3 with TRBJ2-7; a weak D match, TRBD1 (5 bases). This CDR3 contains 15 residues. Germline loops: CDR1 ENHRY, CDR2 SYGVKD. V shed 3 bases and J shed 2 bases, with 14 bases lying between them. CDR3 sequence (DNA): TGTGCCATCAGTGATAGCAGGGCACGCACCTACGAGCAGTACTTC. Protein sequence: CAISDSRARTYEQYF.

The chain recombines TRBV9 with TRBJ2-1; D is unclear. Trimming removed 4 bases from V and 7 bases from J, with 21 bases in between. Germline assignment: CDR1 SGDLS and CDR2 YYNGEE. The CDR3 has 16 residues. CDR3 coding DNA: TGTGCCAGCAGCCCTACCCCATCTTTTCCAGGTAATGAGCAGTTCTTC. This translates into CASSPTPSFPGNEQFF.

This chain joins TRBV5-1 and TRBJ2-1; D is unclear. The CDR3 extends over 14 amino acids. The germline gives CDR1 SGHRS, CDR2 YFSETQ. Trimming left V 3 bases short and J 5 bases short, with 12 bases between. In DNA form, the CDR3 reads TGCGCCAGCAGCTCTAACCCGGGCGACAATGAGCAGTTCTTC. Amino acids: CASSSNPGDNEQFF.

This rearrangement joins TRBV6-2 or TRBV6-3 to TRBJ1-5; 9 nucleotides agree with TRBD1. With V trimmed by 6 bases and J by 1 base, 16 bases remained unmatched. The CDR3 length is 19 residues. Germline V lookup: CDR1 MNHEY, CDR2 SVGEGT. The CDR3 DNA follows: TGTGCCAGCAGCCCCCACCGGGACAGGGTTTTCCTGAGCAATCAGCCCCAGCATTTT. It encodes CASSPHRDRVFLSNQPQHF.

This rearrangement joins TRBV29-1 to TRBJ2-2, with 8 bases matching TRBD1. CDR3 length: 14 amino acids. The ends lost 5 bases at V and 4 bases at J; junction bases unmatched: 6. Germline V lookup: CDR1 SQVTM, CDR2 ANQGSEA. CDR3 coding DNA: TGCAGCGTTCCAGGGGGCGCTCCCACCGGGGAGCTGTTTTTT. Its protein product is CSVPGGAPTGELFF.

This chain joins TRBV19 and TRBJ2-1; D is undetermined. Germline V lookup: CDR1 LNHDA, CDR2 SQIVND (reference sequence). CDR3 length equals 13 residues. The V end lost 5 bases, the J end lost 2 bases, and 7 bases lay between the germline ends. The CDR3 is CASSLTAYNEQFF. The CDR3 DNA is TGTGCCAGTAGTCTGACTGCCTACAATGAGCAGTTCTTC.

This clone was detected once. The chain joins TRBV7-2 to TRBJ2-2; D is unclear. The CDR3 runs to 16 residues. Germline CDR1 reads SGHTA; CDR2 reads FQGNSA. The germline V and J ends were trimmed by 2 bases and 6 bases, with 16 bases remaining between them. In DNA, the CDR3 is TGTGCCAGCAGCTTAAATCTCTACCGGGTCTCCGGGGAGCTGTTTTTT. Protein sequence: CASSLNLYRVSGELFF.

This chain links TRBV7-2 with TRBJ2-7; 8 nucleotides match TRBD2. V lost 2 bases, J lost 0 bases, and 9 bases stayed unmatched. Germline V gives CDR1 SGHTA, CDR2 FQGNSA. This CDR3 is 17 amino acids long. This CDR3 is CASSLMGTRGVSYEQYF. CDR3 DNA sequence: TGTGCCAGCAGCTTAATGGGGACTAGAGGAGTCTCCTACGAGCAGTACTTC.

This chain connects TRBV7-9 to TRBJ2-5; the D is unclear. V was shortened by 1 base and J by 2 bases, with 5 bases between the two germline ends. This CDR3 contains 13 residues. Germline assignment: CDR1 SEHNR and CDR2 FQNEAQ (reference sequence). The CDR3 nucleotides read TGTGCCAGCAGCTTAGAGCTTCAAGAGACCCAGTACTTC. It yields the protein CASSLELQETQYF.

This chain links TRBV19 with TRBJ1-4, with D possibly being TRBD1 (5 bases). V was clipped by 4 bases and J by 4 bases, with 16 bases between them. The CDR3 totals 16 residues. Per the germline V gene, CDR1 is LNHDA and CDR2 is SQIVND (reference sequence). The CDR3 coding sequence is TGTGCCAGTAGTAACTCCCCGGGACGGTATAATGAAAAACTGTTTTTT. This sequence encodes CASSNSPGRYNEKLFF.

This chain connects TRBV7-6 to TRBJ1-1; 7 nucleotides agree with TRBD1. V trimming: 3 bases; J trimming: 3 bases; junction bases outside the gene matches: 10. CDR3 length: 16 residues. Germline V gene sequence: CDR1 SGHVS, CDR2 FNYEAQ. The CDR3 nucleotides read TGTGCCAGCAGCTTCTTCTACGGCCAGGGGGACACTGAAGCTTTCTTT. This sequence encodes CASSFFYGQGDTEAFF.

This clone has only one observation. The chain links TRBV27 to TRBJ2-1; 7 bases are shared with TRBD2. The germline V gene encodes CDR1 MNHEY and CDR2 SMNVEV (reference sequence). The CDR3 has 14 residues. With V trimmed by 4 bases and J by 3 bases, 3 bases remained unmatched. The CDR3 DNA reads TGTGCCAGCAGTTCAGGACTAGGCTACAATGAGCAGTTCTTC. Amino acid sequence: CASSSGLGYNEQFF.